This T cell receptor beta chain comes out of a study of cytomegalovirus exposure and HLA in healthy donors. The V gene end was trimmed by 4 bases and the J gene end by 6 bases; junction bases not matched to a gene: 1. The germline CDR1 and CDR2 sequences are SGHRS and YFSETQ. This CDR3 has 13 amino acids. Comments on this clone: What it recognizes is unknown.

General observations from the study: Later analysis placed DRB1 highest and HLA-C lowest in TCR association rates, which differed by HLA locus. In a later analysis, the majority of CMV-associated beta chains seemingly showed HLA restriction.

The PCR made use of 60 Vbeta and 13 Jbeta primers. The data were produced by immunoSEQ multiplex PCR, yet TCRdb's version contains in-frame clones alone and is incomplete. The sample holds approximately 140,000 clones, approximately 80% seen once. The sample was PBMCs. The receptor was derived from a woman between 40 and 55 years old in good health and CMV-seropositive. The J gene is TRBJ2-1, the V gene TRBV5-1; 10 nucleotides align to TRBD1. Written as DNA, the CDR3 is TGCGCCAGCAGCGGACAGGGGGGCAATGAGCAGTTCTTC. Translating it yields CASSGQGGNEQFF.